This TCR beta chain was sequenced for a study of identical twins. TCRdb called the 5' RACE reads again in MiXCR, with one record for every CDR3 protein. The sample lists 690,000 or so distinct CDR3 sequences, roughly 8% occurring once. The CDR3 is made up of 16 amino acids. With 0 bases removed from V and 0 bases from J, the gap between germline ends came to 7 bases. Germline V gene data show CDR1 as SGHDT and CDR2 as YYEEEE. The data also belong to a second study, concerning yellow fever vaccine responses in identical twins.

The clonotype was recovered from a young woman in good health. Source material: PBMCs. The chain combines TRBV5-6 with TRBJ2-6, with D hard to call. CDR3 nucleotide sequence: TGTGCCAGCAGCTTGGGTGGCCACTCTGGGGCCAACGTCCTGACTTTC. This codes for CASSLGGHSGANVLTF.